The present T cell receptor (beta chain) was sequenced within a study of cytomegalovirus exposure and HLA in healthy donors. Findings of the study overall: Across donors, presence/absence analyses took sequencing depth to be roughly uniform.

In the PCR, 60 Vbeta and 13 Jbeta primers were used. Some clones are missing from TCRdb's copy, which holds only in-frame ones; the method was immunoSEQ multiplex PCR. Here the sample spans about 190,000 clones, roughly 80% being singletons. Germline V lookup: CDR1 MNHEY, CDR2 SVGAGI. Deletions cut 2 bases from V and 4 bases from J, with 14 bases between. This CDR3 is built from 15 residues. This clone was counted between two and nine times. Antigen unknown. The chain carries TRBV6-5 and TRBJ1-1, with D tentatively TRBD1 (6 bases). This TCR derives from a man in his fifties in good health and CMV-seronegative. The specimen was PBMCs. The CDR3 protein is CASSYDHSGVTEAFF. DNA for the CDR3: TGTGCCAGCAGTTACGATCATTCAGGGGTCACTGAAGCTTTCTTT.